This T cell receptor beta chain emerged from a study of regulatory T cells in long-lasting Graves disease (dated by TCRdb to the early 2020s). General notes on the study: In the newly diagnosed Graves' disease group, patients had been taking antithyroid drugs for less than 3 months. This study used TCR sequencing and RNA sequencing of peripheral blood to compare persistent Graves' disease patients against newly diagnosed Graves' disease patients. The study was conducted in China and was registered as a clinical trial. A total of around 35 samples underwent TCR sequencing, from around 13 patients with persistent Graves' disease and about 20 patients with newly diagnosed Graves' disease.

For this clonotype: It has no known antigen specificity. A much larger clone differs by one base, so this may be a read error.

The germline V gene sets CDR1 to SNHLY and CDR2 to FYNNEI. Including the terminal cysteine and phenylalanine, the CDR3 comprises 12 residues. Of all the DNA, just the CDR3 is kept, 36 bases in frame from base 1. In the paper's terms, the time point label means: newly diagnosed GD, antithyroid drugs for less than 3 months. For both TCR sequencing and RNA sequencing, RNA was extracted from PBMCs in TRIzol. The diagnosis of Graves' disease was made according to American Thyroid Association guidelines. Recruitment of patients was carried out at an endocrinology department in Xi'an, China. From each patient, nine milliliters of peripheral blood was collected into an EDTA anticoagulant tube. Ficoll Paque Plus density gradient separation was used to isolate PBMCs, and no further T cell sorting was performed. An Agilent 2100 Bioanalyzer and agarose gel were used to assess RNA quality, and a NanoDrop 2000 was used to measure RNA concentration.

Libraries were made using multiplex PCR. The data were produced on an Illumina HiSeq 4000. To build TCR beta libraries, CDR3 regions were amplified by Arm-PCR using iRepertoire HTBI primers. Before sequencing, the PCR products underwent gel purification. In the authors' own workflow: Gene usage analysis of CDR3 amino acid clonotypes used the roughly 60 TRBV and 14 TRBJ segments found across samples. COPE and FqMerger were used to merge filtered high-quality paired reads into contigs. Contigs were aligned with BLAST to IMGT TRBV, TRBD and TRBJ reference genes, and CDR3 was defined per IMGT. Any clonotype with a frequency above 0.1% was counted as a highly expanded clone. Repertoire diversity was measured by Shannon entropy, and V-J evenness by the Gini coefficient. A clonotype was considered public if more than one individual shared it. Through fastp at Q25 and MiXCR, TCRdb rebuilt clones from the public reads, retaining in-frame beta chains. Rows merge per CDR3 protein into single entries with the most common DNA and genes. V and J calls and clone size were set by TCRdb, not the authors. Here the sample has 400,000 to 550,000 distinct CDR3 sequences; roughly 15% occur a single time. In total, the top ten clones hold about 25% of the sample.

Study-wide conclusions, independent of this receptor: Preferential use of TRBV28, TRBJ1-2 and TRBJ2-5 was observed in persistent disease, whereas TRBV20-1 and TRBJ2-1 were favored in newly diagnosed disease. Persistent Graves' disease patients showed lower TCR Shannon entropy and fewer highly expanded clones than newly diagnosed patients, suggesting clonal expansion. A larger number of public clonotypes was shared among persistent patients (under 3,000) than among newly diagnosed patients (more than 850). The authors acknowledged the small sample size as a limitation that may reduce accuracy. The study examined only peripheral blood because the primary lesion, thyroid tissue, could not be accessed. Only the TCR beta chain was sequenced and analyzed.

The same data also went into a second study, on T cells in Graves' hyperthyroidism and ophthalmopathy. From the second report: Stable Graves' hyperthyroidism was defined as the absence of progression to ophthalmopathy over 18 months of follow-up. Hyperthyroidism patients were aged 18 to 65 years and newly diagnosed, with disease duration of less than 2 months. Patients with uncontrolled infections, other autoimmune diseases, pregnancy or lactation were excluded. Diagnoses were established on the basis of clinical symptoms, serum thyroxine and TRAb, thyroid ultrasound, and orbital computed tomography. The TCR CDR3 was subjected to a first round of RT-PCR using the HTBI primer set and the Qiagen OneStep RT-PCR kit. Most expanded thyroid clonotypes (frequency above 0.001) were also found in blood, which suggests that blood repertoires may mirror thyroid immune responses. Ophthalmopathy was separated from stable hyperthyroidism by a 13 V-J signature model, with 85% to 90% sensitivity and 81% to 82% specificity obtained in cross-validation and 80%/75% obtained in testing. During validation, the model predicted progression to ophthalmopathy a median of roughly 7.1 months ahead of onset, with around 70% sensitivity and around 72% specificity. A discovery cohort of 95 to 100 patients, about 43 with Graves' ophthalmopathy and 57 with stable Graves' hyperthyroidism, was used to find distinguishing TCR V-J signatures. Prospective prediction of ophthalmopathy was tested in an independent validation cohort of fewer than 20 hyperthyroidism patients and around 16 patients who later progressed to ophthalmopathy. The 100 discovery patients were randomly split 7:3 into training and test sets. Thyroid tissue and blood T-cell repertoires from roughly six Graves' hyperthyroidism patients were also compared in the study. After sampling, hyperthyroidism patients received methimazole starting at 30 mg daily, and ophthalmopathy patients received high-dose intravenous methylprednisolone. The libraries were constructed in a second round of multiplex PCR and then size-selected and purified. Sequencing of the libraries was done on an Illumina HiSeq2000 using paired-end 100 bp reads. SOAPnuke was used to process the raw data, throwing out any read that contained adapters or uncalled bases, had a mean Phred below 15, or lacked an exact constant-primer or identifier match. COPE v1.2.5 was used to merge high-quality paired reads, and clonotypes were defined as unique nucleotide sequences. MiTCR v1.1 was used to align the clonotypes against IMGT TRBV, TRBD and TRBJ reference segments. Only V-J combinations with frequency above 0.0001, covering roughly 99% of repertoires, were analysed. The TCS score was defined as the ratio of F50 (clonal expansion) to E x V (chaos), calculated using BLOSUM62-based TCRdist between CDR3 peptides within each V-J. Welch's t-statistics and random forest reduced several hundred V-J features to roughly 13, which were used in a naive Bayes classifier (R e1071). No statistical method was used to fix the sample size in advance, and group allocation was not hidden from the investigators. TCR Vbeta CDR3 sequencing of fewer than 150 peripheral blood samples (roughly 43 ophthalmopathy, some 75 hyperthyroidism and around 17 progressor patients) is reported in the paper.

The chain is encoded by TRBV2 joined to TRBJ2-3; the D segment cannot be called with confidence. The end of the DNA is better explained by TRBJ2-1, so the J call may be wrong. Sequencing was performed on peripheral blood mononuclear cells (PBMCs), taken at new diagnosis, from a patient treated with antithyroid drugs. The clonotype was recovered from a woman between 18 and 30 years old with Graves disease. Donor details come from another sample of the same person, matched by shared clones. The CDR3: CASLAGRVEQFF. The bases read TGTGCCAGCTTAGCCGGCCGAGTCGAGCAGTTCTTC.